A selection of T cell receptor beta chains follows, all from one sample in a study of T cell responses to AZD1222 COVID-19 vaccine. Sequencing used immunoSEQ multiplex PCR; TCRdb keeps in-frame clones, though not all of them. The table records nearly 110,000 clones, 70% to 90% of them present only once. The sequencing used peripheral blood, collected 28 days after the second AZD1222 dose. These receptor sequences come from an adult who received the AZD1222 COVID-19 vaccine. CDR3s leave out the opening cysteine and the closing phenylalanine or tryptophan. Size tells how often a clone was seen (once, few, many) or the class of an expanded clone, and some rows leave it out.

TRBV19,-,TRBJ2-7,ASTEVGGASYEQY
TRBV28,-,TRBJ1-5,ASSLSQGYQPQH
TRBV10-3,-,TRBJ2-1,AISELGDKLF
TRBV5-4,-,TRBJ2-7,ASSPRDSLTYEQY
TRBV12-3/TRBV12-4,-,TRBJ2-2,ASSSTGSGELF
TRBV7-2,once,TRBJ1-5,ASSLGTGVSNQPQH
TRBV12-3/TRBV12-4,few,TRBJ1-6,ASSLVQGSPLH
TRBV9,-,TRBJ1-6,ASSVELGGFSPLH
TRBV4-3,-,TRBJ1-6,ASSQDRALRPLH
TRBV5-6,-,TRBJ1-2,ASSFHRVPGYT
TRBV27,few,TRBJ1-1,ASSRAMGTEAF
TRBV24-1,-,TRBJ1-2,ATSEGTVNYGYT
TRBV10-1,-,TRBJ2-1,ARPGTTSYNEQF
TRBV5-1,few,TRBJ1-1,ASSGGGNTEAF
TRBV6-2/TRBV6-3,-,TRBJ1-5,ASSYLGALNQPQH
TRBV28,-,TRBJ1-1,ASSFPLNTEAF
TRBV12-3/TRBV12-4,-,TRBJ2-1,ASSSYNEQF
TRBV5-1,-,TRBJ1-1,ASSIQGPLEAF
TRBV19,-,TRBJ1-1,ASKFGTEAF
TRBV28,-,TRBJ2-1,ASSVNRPAYNEQF
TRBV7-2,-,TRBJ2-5,ASSSQETQY
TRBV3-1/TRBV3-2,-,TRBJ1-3,ASSQGGSGGNTIY
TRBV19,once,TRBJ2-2,ASSIRQGADTGELF